This T cell receptor (beta chain) was retrieved from a study of T-cell reconstitution after alpha-beta-depleted transplantation in children. This clonotype was counted many times. Unique molecular identifiers were incorporated into the prepared TCRbeta library. Via MiXCR, TCRdb re-called the PCR reads, giving one row per CDR3 protein. The profile shows 200,000 to 300,000 distinct CDR3 sequences, approximately 12% of them singletons. Germline V CDR1 and CDR2: SGHRS, YFSETQ. Trimming removed 7 bases at V and 8 bases at J, with 10 bases between. This CDR3 has 11 residues. The sequencing here drew on PBMCs from the stem cell graft donor, taken from the stem cell graft. This clonotype was obtained from a human donor who donated a stem cell graft to a child with acute lymphoblastic leukemia. V gene TRBV5-1 combines with J gene TRBJ2-1, with D perhaps matching TRBD2 (5 bases). CDR3 amino acids: CASSGGYEQFF. The CDR3, as DNA: TGCGCCAGCTCCGGAGGCTATGAGCAGTTCTTC.